This T cell receptor beta chain is drawn from a study of cytomegalovirus exposure and HLA in healthy donors. Study results and limitations: The CMV antigen specificity of a few CMV-associated chains was confirmed through in vitro analysis. A classifier reportedly called cytomegalovirus status with high sensitivity and specificity.

Only in-frame clones appear in the TCRdb table, and some are missing; sequencing was by immunoSEQ multiplex PCR. The table lists around 110,000 clones, approximately 90% of them singletons. Germline V gives CDR1 LGHNA, CDR2 YNFKEQ. The CDR3 extends over 14 amino acids. The trim removed 1 base at V and 7 bases at J, leaving 5 bases unmatched. This clone showed up just a few times. Antigen unknown. The clonotype originates from a woman under 30 in good health and CMV-seropositive. V is TRBV4-2 and J is TRBJ1-2; 8 bases align to TRBD1. The sequenced material came from PBMCs. The CDR3 loop reads CASSQGQGALGYTF. CDR3 coding DNA: TGTGCCAGCAGCCAAGGGCAGGGGGCGCTTGGCTACACCTTC.